This TCR beta chain was recorded in a study of siplizumab effects on memory and regulatory T cells. Sequenced by immunoSEQ multiplex PCR; TCRdb stores in-frame clones only, minus some. The sample includes about 56,000 clones, around 97% of them seen just once. Trimming left V 5 bases short and J 12 bases short, with 19 bases between. Germline V gene data show CDR1 as SEHNR and CDR2 as FQNEAQ (reference sequence). CDR3 length: 13 amino acids. Study-level results: Solely a minor proportion of alloreactive clones could be assigned to unstimulated subsets. Siplizumab produced a significant drop in alloreactive sequences attributable to unstimulated CD4+ memory cells.

Worth noting for this clone: Its specificity is not known.

The source material was naive CD8+ T cells sorted from blood. V usage is TRBV7-9 and J usage is TRBJ1-2; D gene ambiguous. This clonotype was sampled from a human donor in good health. As DNA, the CDR3 is TGTGCCAGCAGCGGAGAGGACCGTCAAACGGACACCTTC. Translated, it gives CASSGEDRQTDTF.